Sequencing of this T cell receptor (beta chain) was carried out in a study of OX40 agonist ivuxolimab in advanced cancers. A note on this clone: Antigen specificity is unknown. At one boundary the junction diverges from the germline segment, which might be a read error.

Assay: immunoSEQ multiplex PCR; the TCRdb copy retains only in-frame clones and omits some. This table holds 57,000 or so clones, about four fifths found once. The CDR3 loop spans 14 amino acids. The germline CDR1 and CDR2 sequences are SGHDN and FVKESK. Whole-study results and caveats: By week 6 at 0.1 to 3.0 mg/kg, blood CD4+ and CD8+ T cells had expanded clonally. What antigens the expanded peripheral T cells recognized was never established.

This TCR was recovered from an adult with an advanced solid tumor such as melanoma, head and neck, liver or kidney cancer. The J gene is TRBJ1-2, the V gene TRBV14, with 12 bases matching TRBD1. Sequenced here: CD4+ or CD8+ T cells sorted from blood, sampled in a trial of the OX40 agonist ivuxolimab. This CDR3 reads CASSHRGTGGVFVF. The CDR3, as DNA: TGTGCCAGCAGCCACAGAGGGACAGGGGGCGTTTTCGTCTTC.